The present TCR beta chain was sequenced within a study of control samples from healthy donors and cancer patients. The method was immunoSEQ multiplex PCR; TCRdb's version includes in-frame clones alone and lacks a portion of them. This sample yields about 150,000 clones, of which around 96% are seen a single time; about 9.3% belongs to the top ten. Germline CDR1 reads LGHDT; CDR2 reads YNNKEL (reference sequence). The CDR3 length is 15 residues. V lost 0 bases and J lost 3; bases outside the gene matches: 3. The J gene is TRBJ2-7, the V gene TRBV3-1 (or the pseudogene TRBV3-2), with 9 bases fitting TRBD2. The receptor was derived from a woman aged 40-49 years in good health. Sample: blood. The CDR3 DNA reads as TGTGCCAGCAGCCAAGATAAGACTAGCGGCTACGAGCAGTACTTC. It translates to CASSQDKTSGYEQYF.